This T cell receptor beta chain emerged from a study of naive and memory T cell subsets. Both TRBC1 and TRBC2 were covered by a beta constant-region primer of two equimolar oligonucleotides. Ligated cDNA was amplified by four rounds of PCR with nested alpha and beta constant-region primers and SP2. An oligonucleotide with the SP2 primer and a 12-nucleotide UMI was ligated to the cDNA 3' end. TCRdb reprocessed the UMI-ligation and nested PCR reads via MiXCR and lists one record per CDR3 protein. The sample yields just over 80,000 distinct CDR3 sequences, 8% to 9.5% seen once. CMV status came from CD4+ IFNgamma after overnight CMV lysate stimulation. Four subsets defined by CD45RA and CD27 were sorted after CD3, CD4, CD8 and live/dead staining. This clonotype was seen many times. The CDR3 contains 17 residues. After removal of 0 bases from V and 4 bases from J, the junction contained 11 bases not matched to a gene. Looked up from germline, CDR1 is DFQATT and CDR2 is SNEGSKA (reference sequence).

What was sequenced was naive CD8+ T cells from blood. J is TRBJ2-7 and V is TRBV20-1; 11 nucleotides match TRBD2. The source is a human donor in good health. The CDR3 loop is CSARDSLEGLAVYEQYF. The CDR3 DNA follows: TGCAGTGCTAGAGATTCTCTAGAGGGACTAGCGGTATACGAGCAGTACTTC.